The 16 T cell receptor beta chains below come from one sample, sequenced in a study. Via MiXCR, TCRdb re-called the RT-PCR reads, giving one row per CDR3 protein. The table includes about 680,000 distinct CDR3 sequences, 12% to 15% detected once. Sample: memory CD4+ T cells from blood. These receptors all stem from a female donor in good health, serving as a healthy control.

This rearrangement joins TRBV20-1 to TRBJ2-7; D ambiguous. Germline CDR1 reads DFQATT; CDR2 reads SNEGSKA (reference sequence). V lost 5 bases to trimming and J lost 0 bases, with 14 bases between them. The CDR3 is 14 residues long. The chain's CDR3 is CSAFSPGTSYEQYF. CDR3 sequence (DNA): TGCAGTGCTTTTTCGCCTGGAACCTCCTACGAGCAGTACTTC.

This chain joins TRBV7-2 and TRBJ1-3, with 7 bases that match TRBD1. V was clipped by 6 bases and J by 6 bases; unmatched bases: 14. Germline V gene data show CDR1 as SGHTA and CDR2 as FQGNSA. The CDR3 is made up of 16 amino acids. CDR3 sequence (DNA): TGTGCCAGCAGTTTCCTGCCAGGGGGTTTTGAAAACACCATATATTTT. Protein product: CASSFLPGGFENTIYF.

This clonotype was counted ten times or more. This rearrangement joins TRBV29-1 to TRBJ2-1; D is perhaps TRBD2 (6 bases). The V gene lost 7 bases and the J gene lost 1 base, with 11 bases spanning the gap. This CDR3 has 13 residues. Germline values: CDR1 SQVTM, CDR2 ANQGSEA. The CDR3 spells CSGGEVSYNEQFF. The CDR3 nucleotides read TGCAGCGGGGGGGAGGTTTCCTACAATGAGCAGTTCTTC.

This clonotype occurred many times. The J gene is TRBJ2-1, the V gene TRBV5-1; TRBD2 aligns across 10 bases. V shed 0 bases, J shed 4 bases, and the junction held 4 bases outside the gene matches. Per the germline V gene, CDR1 is SGHRS and CDR2 is YFSETQ. The CDR3 length is 16 residues. The DNA of the CDR3 is TGCGCCAGCAGCTTGGGAAGGACTAGCGGATACAATGAGCAGTTCTTC. Translation: CASSLGRTSGYNEQFF.

Only a few counts were recorded for this clonotype. The chain carries TRBV11-2 and TRBJ1-1; a possible D gene is TRBD1 (6 bases). Trimming took 5 bases from V and 4 from J, leaving 17 bases between them. Germline CDR1 reads SGHAT; CDR2 reads FQNNGV. The CDR3 is 15 amino acids. The DNA for the CDR3 is TGTGCCAGCAGCGTTACCTCAGGGGCGGCCACTGAAGCTTTCTTT. This sequence encodes CASSVTSGAATEAFF.

A few counts support this clonotype. This chain connects TRBV7-3 to TRBJ2-5; 9 bases agree with TRBD2. The CDR3 has 14 amino acids. Germline V gives CDR1 SGHTA, CDR2 FQGTGA. V shed 1 base, J shed 5 bases, and the junction held 2 bases outside the gene matches. In DNA, the CDR3 is TGTGCCAGCAGCTTAAATAGCGGGGGTGAGACCCAGTACTTC. It yields the protein CASSLNSGGETQYF.

V is TRBV4-1 and J is TRBJ2-5; TRBD2 aligns across 11 bases. V lost 3 bases and J lost 4; bases outside the gene matches: 10. CDR1 MGHRA and CDR2 YSYEKL come from the germline V gene. The CDR3 is made up of 17 amino acids. The CDR3 DNA sequence: TGCGCCAGCAGCCAGGGCGTACTAGCGGGAGCGAGAGAGACCCAGTACTTC. It yields the protein CASSQGVLAGARETQYF.

The gene calls are TRBV5-4 and TRBJ2-2, with D unresolved. V was cut by 2 bases and J by 5 bases, with 10 bases left in between. The CDR3 is 14 amino acids. Germline loops: CDR1 SGHNT, CDR2 YYREEE (reference sequence). The chain's CDR3 is CASSLDTQTGELFF. CDR3 bases: TGTGCCAGCAGCTTAGACACCCAGACCGGGGAGCTGTTTTTT.

This clonotype was seen a few times. The chain combines TRBV5-1 with TRBJ2-5; tentatively, D is TRBD1 or TRBD2 (6 bases each). Germline CDR1 is SGHRS and CDR2 is YFSETQ. This CDR3 has 16 amino acids. V was trimmed by 3 bases and J by 5 bases, leaving 20 bases between them. CDR3 loop: CASSSTTQGGLETQYF. DNA of the CDR3: TGCGCCAGCAGCTCCACCACACAGGGAGGCCTGGAGACCCAGTACTTC.

Only a few counts were recorded for this clonotype. This chain connects TRBV20-1 to TRBJ2-1, with D perhaps assigned TRBD1 or TRBD2 (5 bases each). Germline CDR1 reads DFQATT; CDR2 reads SNEGSKA (reference sequence). The CDR3 has 13 amino acids. The V end was cut by 8 bases, the J end by 9 bases, with 20 bases between. For the CDR3, the DNA is TGCAGTCCCGGCAGGGACGGGGTGGGTGAGCAGTTCTTC. Amino acid sequence: CSPGRDGVGEQFF.

V is TRBV7-2 and J is TRBJ2-7, with 13 bases fitting TRBD2. CDR1 and CDR2 from the germline V gene are SGHTA and FQGNSA. The CDR3 extends over 15 amino acids. V lost 6 bases and J lost 7; bases outside the gene matches: 9. The DNA for the CDR3 is TGTGCCAGCAGGTTACTAGCGGGAGGGCTGGGGGAGCAGTACTTC. Translation: CASRLLAGGLGEQYF.

This chain joins TRBV4-1 and TRBJ2-2; 10 positions match TRBD1. Germline CDR1 and CDR2: MGHRA and YSYEKL. V lost 4 bases and J lost 5; bases outside the gene matches: 13. This CDR3 comprises 18 residues. CDR3 in DNA: TGCGCCAGCAGCCCCATTGGTCGGGACAGGGGTCGGACCGGGGAGCTGTTTTTT. It codes for CASSPIGRDRGRTGELFF.

This chain joins TRBV7-2 and TRBJ1-2; D uncertain. The CDR3 runs to 16 residues. CDR1 SGHTA and CDR2 FQGNSA come from the germline V gene. Trimming cost V 5 bases and J 1 base, with 17 bases left between them. CDR3 sequence: CASSPPSSGFNYGYTF. CDR3 sequence (DNA): TGTGCCAGCAGCCCTCCCTCTTCGGGGTTTAACTATGGCTACACCTTC.

This rearrangement joins TRBV6-6 to TRBJ2-7, with D perhaps matching TRBD2 (5 bases). CDR3 length: 16 residues. CDR1 MNHNY and CDR2 SVGAGI come from the germline V gene (reference sequence). V lost 3 bases, J lost 0 bases, and 15 bases lay in between. The CDR3 DNA is TGTGCCAGCAGTTATAGTAGCCAGCGGATCTCCTACGAGCAGTACTTC. Its protein product is CASSYSSQRISYEQYF.

This rearrangement joins TRBV7-8 to TRBJ1-1, with D possibly TRBD1 on 5 matching bases. From germline, CDR1 is SGHVS and CDR2 FQNEAQ. V gave up 5 bases and J gave up 1 base, with 20 bases separating them. This CDR3 contains 17 residues. CDR3 nucleotides: TGTGCCAGCAGCCCCAGGGCACGACGAACGGGGAACACTGAAGCTTTCTTT. Translated: CASSPRARRTGNTEAFF. The full variable domain, its missing parts supplied by reference TRBV7-8 and TRBJ1-1, is GAGVSQSPRYKVAKRGQDVALRCDPISGHVSLFWYQQALGQGPEFLTYFQNEAQLDKSGLPSDRFFAERPEGSVSTLKIQRTQQEDSAVYLCASSPRARRTGNTEAFFGQGTRLTVV.

This clonotype occurred a few times. The chain has TRBV20-1 and TRBJ2-1; tentatively, D is TRBD1 (6 bases). CDR1 and CDR2 from the germline V gene are DFQATT and SNEGSKA (reference sequence). This CDR3 region has 13 residues. This chain's CDR3 is CTAGVQGYNEQFF. Written as DNA, the CDR3 is TGCACCGCAGGGGTTCAAGGGTACAATGAGCAGTTCTTC.